This T cell receptor (beta chain) was captured in a study of cytomegalovirus exposure and HLA in healthy donors. Looked up from germline, CDR1 is KGHSH and CDR2 is LQKENI. The CDR3 covers 16 residues. V lost 5 bases to trimming and J lost 4 bases, with 15 bases between them. Points on this clone: The antigen is unknown.

Amplification used 60 Vbeta primers and 13 Jbeta primers. Per the original data handling: Per a later analysis, the number of unique TCR beta chains was some 80 million, of which 8.5 million to 11 million were shared. Clones were sequenced by immunoSEQ multiplex PCR, and TCRdb holds only the in-frame ones, with some missing. V and J calls and clone size are as listed in that table; D and trimming were resolved from the DNA. The table lists 100,000 to 150,000 clones, 60% to 85% of them singletons. Study-wide results and caveats: It was only CMV serostatus that was available as immune exposure information.

The sample was PBMCs. This receptor was taken from a woman in her thirties or forties in good health and CMV-seronegative. The V and J genes are TRBV18 and TRBJ2-6, with D possibly being TRBD1 (6 bases). CDR3 region: CASSTGMGAGANVLTF. For the CDR3, the DNA is TGTGCCAGCTCAACGGGAATGGGGGCCGGGGCCAACGTCCTGACTTTC. Full variable domain (rest looked up from reference TRBV18 and TRBJ2-6): NAGVMQNPRHLVRRRGQEARLRCSPMKGHSHVYWYRQLPEEGLKFMVYLQKENIIDESGMPKERFSAEFPKEGPSILRIQQVVRGDSAAYFCASSTGMGAGANVLTFGAGSRLTVL.